What follows is one TCR beta chain and its context. Its specific antigen is unknown. Per-base qualities were not stored, and no clone one base away is much larger. The meaning of the sample's time point label: week 35, safety follow-up. Each vaccine dose was 300 ug of a 20-mer mutant IDH1 peptide in Montanide, given subcutaneously with topical imiquimod. Across visits V03 through V10, patients got a total of eight vaccinations, given in weeks 1, 3, 5, 7, 11, 15, 19 and 23. Donors had newly diagnosed WHO grade 3 or 4 IDH1-mutant astrocytomas with loss of nuclear ATRX. The samples were drawn from NOA16, a multicentre, single-arm, open-label phase I trial in Germany that tested a mutant IDH1 peptide vaccine in humans for the first time. Genomic DNA for TCRB sequencing was isolated from EDTA blood with the DNeasy Blood and Tissue Kit. These data belong to a study of a mutant IDH1 vaccine in newly diagnosed glioma (dated by TCRdb to the early 2020s). About the full investigation: Vaccination started 4-6 weeks after radiotherapy alone, or was given together with temozolomide cycles in the groups whose treatment included chemotherapy. Of the approximately 33 patients who were treated, 62.5% were male and around 38% were female, and the mean age was around 40 years. Prior to enrollment, standard therapy consisting of radiotherapy alone, temozolomide alone, or radiochemotherapy with temozolomide had been administered to patients, with the combination being received by most patients. Visit V12 was the week-35 safety follow-up and visit V13 was the week-47 end of study. Peripheral blood was collected at six visits: V03 (baseline), V05, V07, V10, V12 and V13. Longitudinal TCRB deep sequencing was performed for about two dozen treated patients wherever samples were available for exploratory analyses.

The library was generated by the immunoSEQ multiplex PCR assay. Following the manufacturer's protocol, the hsTCRB Kit was used to amplify rearranged TCR beta chain sequences. An Illumina MiSeq was used to sequence the TCRB libraries. Under the source paper's analysis protocol: The proprietary platform of the kit vendor was used for demultiplexing, trimming and gene mapping. The clones in this table, taken by TCRdb from immuneACCESS, are in-frame only. Not every clone is retained; where verified, under half of the shortfall comes from an unresolved V gene, and the cause of the rest is unknown. V and J calls and clone size come straight from that table; D and trimming were deduced from the DNA. The sample table shows some 42,000 clones, and approximately 80% are seen once. The ten largest clones take up approximately 5.5% of the sample. A distance of 11 bases separates the germline ends of V and J, which lose 3 bases and 3 bases respectively. CDR1 and CDR2 are read off the germline V gene as KGHSH and LQKENI. Spanning cysteine to phenylalanine, the CDR3 consists of 15 amino acids. Of all the DNA, just the CDR3 is kept, 45 bases in frame from base 1.

What the authors observed across the whole study: It was noted by the authors that analyses of patient blood samples could not be reproduced owing to sample limitations. PBMC samples for TCRB deep sequencing were selected based on availability. Vaccine-induced immune responses across multiple MHC alleles were detected in 90% to 95% of patients. Pseudoprogression seemed to be unrelated to changes in the top peripheral T cell clonotypes found by TCRB sequencing.

The TCR comes from a woman in her forties or fifties with glioma. The sample here was PBMCs, taken from a glioma patient whose treatment included an IDH1 peptide vaccine. Recombination connected TRBV18 to TRBJ2-2; the D region possibly corresponds to TRBD1 (6 bases align). DNA sequence: TGTGCCAGCTCACCTCGACAGGAGTACACCGGGGAGCTGTTTTTT. Its product reads: CASSPRQEYTGELFF.